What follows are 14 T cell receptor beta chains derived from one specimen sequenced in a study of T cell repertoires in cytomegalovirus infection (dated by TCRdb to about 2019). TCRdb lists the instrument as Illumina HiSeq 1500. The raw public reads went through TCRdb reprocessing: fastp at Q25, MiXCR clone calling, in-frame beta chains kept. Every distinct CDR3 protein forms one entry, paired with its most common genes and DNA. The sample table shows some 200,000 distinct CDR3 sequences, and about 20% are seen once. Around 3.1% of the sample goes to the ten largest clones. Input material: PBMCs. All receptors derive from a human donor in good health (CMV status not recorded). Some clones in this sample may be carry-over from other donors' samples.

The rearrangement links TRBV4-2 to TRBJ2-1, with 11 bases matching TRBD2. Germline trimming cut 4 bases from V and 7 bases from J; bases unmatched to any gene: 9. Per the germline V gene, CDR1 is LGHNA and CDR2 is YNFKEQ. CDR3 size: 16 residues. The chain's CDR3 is CASSPYSGRVENEQFF. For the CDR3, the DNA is TGTGCCAGCAGCCCGTATAGCGGGAGGGTCGAAAATGAGCAGTTCTTC.

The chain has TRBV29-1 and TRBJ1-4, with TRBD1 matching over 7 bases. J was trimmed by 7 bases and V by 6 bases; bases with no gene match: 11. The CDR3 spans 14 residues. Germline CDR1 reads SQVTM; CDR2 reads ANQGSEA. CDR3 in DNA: TGCAGCGTCACAAAAGGGGGCGTCGGTGAAAAACTGTTTTTT. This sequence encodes CSVTKGGVGEKLFF.

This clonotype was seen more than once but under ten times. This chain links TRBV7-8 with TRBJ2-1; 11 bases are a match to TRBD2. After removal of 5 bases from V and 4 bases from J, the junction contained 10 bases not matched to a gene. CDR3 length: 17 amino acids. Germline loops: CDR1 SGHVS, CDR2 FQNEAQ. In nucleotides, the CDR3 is TGTGCCAGCAGCCCGGGACTAGCGGCGTCTCCATACAATGAGCAGTTCTTC. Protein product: CASSPGLAASPYNEQFF. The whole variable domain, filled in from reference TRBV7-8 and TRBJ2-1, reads GAGVSQSPRYKVAKRGQDVALRCDPISGHVSLFWYQQALGQGPEFLTYFQNEAQLDKSGLPSDRFFAERPEGSVSTLKIQRTQQEDSAVYLCASSPGLAASPYNEQFFGPGTRLTVL.

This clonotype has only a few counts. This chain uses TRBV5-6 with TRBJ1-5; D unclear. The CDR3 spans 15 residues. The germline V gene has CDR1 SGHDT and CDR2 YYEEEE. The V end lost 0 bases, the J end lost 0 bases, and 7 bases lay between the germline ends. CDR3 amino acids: CASSLGQHSNQPQHF. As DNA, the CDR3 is TGTGCCAGCAGCTTGGGGCAACATAGCAATCAGCCCCAGCATTTT.

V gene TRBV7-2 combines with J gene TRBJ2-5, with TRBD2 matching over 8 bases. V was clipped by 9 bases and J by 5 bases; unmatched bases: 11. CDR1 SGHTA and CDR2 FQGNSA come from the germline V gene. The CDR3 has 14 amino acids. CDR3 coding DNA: TGTGCCAGTAATCTAGCGGGCGCTGGGGAGACCCAGTACTTC. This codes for CASNLAGAGETQYF.

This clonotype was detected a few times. Here the CDR3 reads CASSLSGTQTQYF. CDR3 DNA sequence: TGTGCCAGCAGTTTAAGCGGGACCCAGACCCAGTACTTC. The chain recombines TRBV12-3 or TRBV12-4 with TRBJ2-5; 7 nucleotides line up with TRBD2. Losses at the gene ends were 2 bases for V and 6 bases for J; bases not matched to a gene: 3. The CDR3 spans 13 residues.

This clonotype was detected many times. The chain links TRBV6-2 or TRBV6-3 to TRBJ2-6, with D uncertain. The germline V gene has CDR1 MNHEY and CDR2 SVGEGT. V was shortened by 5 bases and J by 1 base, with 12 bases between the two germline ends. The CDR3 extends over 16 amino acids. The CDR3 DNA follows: TGTGCCAGCAGTCGAGTATGGGGTTCTGGGGCCAACGTCCTGACTTTC. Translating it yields CASSRVWGSGANVLTF.

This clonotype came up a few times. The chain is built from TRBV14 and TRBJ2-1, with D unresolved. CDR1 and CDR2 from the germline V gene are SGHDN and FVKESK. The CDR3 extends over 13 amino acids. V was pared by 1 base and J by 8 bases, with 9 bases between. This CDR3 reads CASSQGSGYEQFF. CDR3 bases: TGTGCCAGCAGCCAAGGATCTGGGTATGAGCAGTTCTTC.

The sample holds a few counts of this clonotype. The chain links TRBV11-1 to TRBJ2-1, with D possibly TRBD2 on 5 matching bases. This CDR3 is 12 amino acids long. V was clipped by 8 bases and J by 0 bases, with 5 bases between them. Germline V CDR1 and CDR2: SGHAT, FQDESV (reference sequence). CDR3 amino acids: CASGSSYNEQFF. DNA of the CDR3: TGTGCCAGCGGGAGCTCCTACAATGAGCAGTTCTTC.

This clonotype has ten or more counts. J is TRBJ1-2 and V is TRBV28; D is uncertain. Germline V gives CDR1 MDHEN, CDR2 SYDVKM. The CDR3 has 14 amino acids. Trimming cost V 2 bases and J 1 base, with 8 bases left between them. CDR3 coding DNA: TGTGCCAGCAGTTTACCCTCCCATAACTATGGCTACACCTTC. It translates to CASSLPSHNYGYTF.

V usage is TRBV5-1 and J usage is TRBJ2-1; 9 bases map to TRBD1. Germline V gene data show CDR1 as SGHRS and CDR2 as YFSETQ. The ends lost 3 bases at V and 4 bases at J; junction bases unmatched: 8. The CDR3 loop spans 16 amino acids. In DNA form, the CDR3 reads TGCGCCAGCAGCTCGGGCTCGGGACAGGGATACAATGAGCAGTTCTTC. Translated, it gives CASSSGSGQGYNEQFF.

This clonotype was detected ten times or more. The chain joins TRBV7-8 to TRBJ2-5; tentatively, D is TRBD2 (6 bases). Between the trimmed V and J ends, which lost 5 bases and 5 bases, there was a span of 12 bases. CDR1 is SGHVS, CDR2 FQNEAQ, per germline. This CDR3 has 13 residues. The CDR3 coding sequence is TGTGCCAGCAGCCATGGACGGGGGGAGACCCAGTACTTC. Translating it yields CASSHGRGETQYF.

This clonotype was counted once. The CDR3 is CAINQPPGDEQYF. CDR3 nucleotides: TGTGCCATCAACCAACCCCCAGGGGACGAGCAGTACTTC. The chain recombines TRBV10-3 with TRBJ2-7; D perhaps matches TRBD1 (6 bases). V shed 7 bases and J shed 5 bases, with 15 bases lying between them. The CDR3 sequence is 13 residues long. From germline, CDR1 is ENHRY and CDR2 SYGVKD.

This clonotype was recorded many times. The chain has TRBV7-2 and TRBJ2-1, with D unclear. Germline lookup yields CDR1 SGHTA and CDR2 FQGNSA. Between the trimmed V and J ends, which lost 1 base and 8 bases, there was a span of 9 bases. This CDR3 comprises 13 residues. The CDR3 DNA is TGTGCCAGCAGCTTAGTCTCCCGGTATGAGCAGTTCTTC. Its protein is CASSLVSRYEQFF. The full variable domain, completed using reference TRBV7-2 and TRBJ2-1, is GAGVSQSPSNKVTEKGKDVELRCDPISGHTALYWYRQSLGQGLEFLIYFQGNSAPDKSGLPSDRFSAERTGGSVSTLTIQRTQQEDSAVYLCASSLVSRYEQFFGPGTRLTVL.